A few counts support the clone carrying this TCR beta chain. The data were obtained in a study of CD8 T cells in Susac syndrome. In the study overall: Within the sequenced Susac syndrome patient group, about six exhibited active disease and fewer than ten were in remission.

The RNA, about 0.5 to 1 ug, was put through reverse transcription using random hexamers. Amplification of the TCR beta CDR3 was carried out by immunoSEQ multiplex PCR, which spanned a total of 54 Vbeta and 13 Jbeta segments. TCRdb analysed the immunoSEQ multiplex PCR reads with MiXCR anew, one entry per CDR3 protein. The sample carries about 120,000 distinct CDR3 sequences, over 90% recorded once. CD8+ and CD4+ T cells circulating in blood were sequenced for TCR beta. Sequenced input: CD4+ T cells from PBMCs. The sequence derives from a human donor with Susac syndrome.

CDR3 amino acids: CATSRDQGRAFSYEQYF. For the CDR3, the DNA is TGTGCCACCAGCAGAGATCAAGGGAGGGCTTTTTCCTACGAGCAGTACTTC. The chain joins TRBV15 to TRBJ2-7; 7 bases align to TRBD2. Germline lookup yields CDR1 LNHNV and CDR2 YYDKDF (reference sequence). J was trimmed by 1 base and V by 0 bases; bases with no gene match: 9. The CDR3 spans 17 residues.